Included here is one T cell receptor (beta chain) sequence, with context. The record originates from a study of neoadjuvant anti-PD-1 for oral cavity cancer. Across the study: Nivolumab at 3 mg/kg was mostly given biweekly, three to four doses, pre-surgery. Non-progressing patients received a fourth nivolumab dose near day 43, then surgery on days 50-56.

This sample's time point: after neoadjuvant nivolumab, at surgical resection. Germline CDR1 MNHEY, CDR2 SVGAGI. The CDR3 is 13 amino acids. Trimming removed 5 bases from V and 5 bases from J, with 12 bases in between. Profiled with immunoSEQ multiplex PCR; TCRdb holds only in-frame clones, not every one. The repertoire consists of tens of thousands of clones, with roughly 81% occurring once and the leading ten covering about 3.4%. The chain employs TRBV6-5 and TRBJ1-1; tentatively, D is TRBD1 (5 bases). The sample in question was PBMCs, obtained after nivolumab (anti-PD-1) treatment. The receptor's source is a person aged 35-79 years with oral cavity squamous cell carcinoma. The CDR3: CASSRGEFTEAFF. CDR3 in DNA: TGTGCCAGCAGTAGGGGAGAGTTTACTGAAGCTTTCTTT.